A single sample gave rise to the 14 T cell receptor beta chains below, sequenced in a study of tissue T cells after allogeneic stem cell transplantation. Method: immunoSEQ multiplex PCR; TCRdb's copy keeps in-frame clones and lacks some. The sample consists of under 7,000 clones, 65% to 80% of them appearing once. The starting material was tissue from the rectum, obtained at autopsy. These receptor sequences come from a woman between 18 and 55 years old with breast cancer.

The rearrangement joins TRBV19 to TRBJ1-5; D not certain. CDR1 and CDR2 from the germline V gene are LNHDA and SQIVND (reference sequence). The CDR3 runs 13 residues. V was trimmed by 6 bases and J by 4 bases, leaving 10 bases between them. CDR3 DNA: TGTGCCAGTAGAGCAGGATTGAATCAGCCCCAGCATTTT. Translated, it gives CASRAGLNQPQHF. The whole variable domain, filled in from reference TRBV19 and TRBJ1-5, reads DGGITQSPKYLFRKEGQNVTLSCEQNLNHDAMYWYRQDPGQGLRLIYYSQIVNDFQKGDIAEGYSVSREKKESFPLTVTSAQKNPTAFYLCASRAGLNQPQHFGDGTRLSIL.

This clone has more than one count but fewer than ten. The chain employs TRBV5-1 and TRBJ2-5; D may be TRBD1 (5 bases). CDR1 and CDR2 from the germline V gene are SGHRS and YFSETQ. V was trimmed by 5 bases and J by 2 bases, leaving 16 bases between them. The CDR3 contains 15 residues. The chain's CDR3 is CASSRQSYTQETQYF. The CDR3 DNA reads TGCGCCAGCAGTCGACAGAGTTATACTCAAGAGACCCAGTACTTC.

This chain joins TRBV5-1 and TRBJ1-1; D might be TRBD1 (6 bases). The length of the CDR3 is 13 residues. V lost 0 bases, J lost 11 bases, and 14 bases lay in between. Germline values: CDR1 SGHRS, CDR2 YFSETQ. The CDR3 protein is CASSLEAGVGAFF. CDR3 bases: TGCGCCAGCAGCTTGGAGGCAGGGGTAGGCGCTTTCTTT.

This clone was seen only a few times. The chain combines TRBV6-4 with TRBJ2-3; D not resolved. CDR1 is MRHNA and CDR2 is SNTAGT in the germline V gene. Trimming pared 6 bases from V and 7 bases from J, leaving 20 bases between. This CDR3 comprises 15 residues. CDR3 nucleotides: TGTGCCAGCAGCCTAGAGGCTACCCCACAGCATACGCAGTATTTT. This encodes CASSLEATPQHTQYF.

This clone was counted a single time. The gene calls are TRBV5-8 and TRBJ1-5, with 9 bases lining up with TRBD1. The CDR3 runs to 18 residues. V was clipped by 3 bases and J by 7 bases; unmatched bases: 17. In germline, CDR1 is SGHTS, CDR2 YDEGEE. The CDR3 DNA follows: TGTGCCAGCAGCTCAAGAGCCCGCGGGACAGGGTATATCCAGCCCCAGCATTTT. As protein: CASSSRARGTGYIQPQHF.

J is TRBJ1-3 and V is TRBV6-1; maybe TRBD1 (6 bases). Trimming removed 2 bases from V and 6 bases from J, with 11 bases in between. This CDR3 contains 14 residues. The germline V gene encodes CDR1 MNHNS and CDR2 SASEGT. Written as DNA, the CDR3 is TGTGCCAGCAGTGAATCCGGACAGATAAACACCATATATTTT. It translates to CASSESGQINTIYF.

The CDR3 DNA sequence: TGTGCCAGCAGTTCCAGGGCTGGGGCCAACGTCCTGACTTTC. Encoded protein: CASSSRAGANVLTF. The V gene is TRBV27, the J gene TRBJ2-6, with D maybe TRBD1 (5 bases). V lost 4 bases and J lost 2, with 6 bases in between. Per the germline V gene, CDR1 is MNHEY and CDR2 is SMNVEV (reference sequence). This CDR3 region has 14 residues.

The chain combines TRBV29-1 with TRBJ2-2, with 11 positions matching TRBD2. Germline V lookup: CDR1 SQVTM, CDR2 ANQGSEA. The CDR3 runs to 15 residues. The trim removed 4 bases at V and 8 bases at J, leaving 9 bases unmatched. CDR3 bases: TGCAGCGTTGCGCCTAGCGGGGGGTCAGGAGGGGAGCTGTTTTTT. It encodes CSVAPSGGSGGELFF.

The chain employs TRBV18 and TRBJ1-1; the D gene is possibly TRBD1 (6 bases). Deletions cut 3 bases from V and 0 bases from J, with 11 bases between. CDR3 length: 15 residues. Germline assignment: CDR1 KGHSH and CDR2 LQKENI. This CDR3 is CASSPGQYLNTEAFF. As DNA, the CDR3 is TGTGCCAGCTCACCCGGACAGTATTTGAACACTGAAGCTTTCTTT.

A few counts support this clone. CDR3 amino acids: CASSPLGGKGTEAFF. Written as DNA, the CDR3 is TGTGCCAGCAGCCCATTGGGAGGGAAGGGCACTGAAGCTTTCTTT. The chain combines TRBV3-1 (or the pseudogene TRBV3-2) with TRBJ1-1; no clear D. CDR1 is LGHDT, CDR2 YNNKEL, per germline (reference sequence). The CDR3 extends over 15 amino acids. V shed 4 bases and J shed 4 bases, with 16 bases lying between them.

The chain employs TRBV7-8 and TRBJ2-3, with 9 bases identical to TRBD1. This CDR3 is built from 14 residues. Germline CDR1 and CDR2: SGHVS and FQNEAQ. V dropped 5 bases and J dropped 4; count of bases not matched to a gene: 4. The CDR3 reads CASSRGQGADTQYF. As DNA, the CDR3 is TGTGCCAGCAGCCGGGGACAGGGTGCAGATACGCAGTATTTT.

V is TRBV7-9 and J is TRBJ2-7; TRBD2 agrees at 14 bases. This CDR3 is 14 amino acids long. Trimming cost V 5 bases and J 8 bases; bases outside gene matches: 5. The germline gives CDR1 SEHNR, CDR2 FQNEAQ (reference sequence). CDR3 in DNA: TGTGCCAGCAGCCCGGGACTAGCGGGGGTTAAGCAGTACTTC. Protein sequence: CASSPGLAGVKQYF.

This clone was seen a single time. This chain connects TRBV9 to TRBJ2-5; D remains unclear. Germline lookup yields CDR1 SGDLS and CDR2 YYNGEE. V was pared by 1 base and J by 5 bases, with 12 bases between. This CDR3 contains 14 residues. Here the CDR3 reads CASSVHGDGETQYF. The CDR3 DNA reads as TGTGCCAGCAGCGTACACGGCGACGGGGAGACCCAGTACTTC.

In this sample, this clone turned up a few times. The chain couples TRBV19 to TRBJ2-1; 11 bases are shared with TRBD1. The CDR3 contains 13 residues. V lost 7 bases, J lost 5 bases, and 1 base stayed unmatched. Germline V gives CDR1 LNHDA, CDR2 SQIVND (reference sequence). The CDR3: CASKGQGDNEQFF. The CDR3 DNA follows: TGTGCCAGTAAGGGACAGGGGGACAATGAGCAGTTCTTC.